This T cell receptor (beta chain) came from a study of CD8+ T cells in alopecia areata. Study-level results: Possibly because of HLA-related factors, TCR sharing was less clear across patients than in mice.

As for treatment: oral pan-JAK inhibitor, 5-10 mg twice daily. From PBMCs, CD4+ and CD8+ T cells were sorted. About this clone: Antigen specificity is unknown.

Reverse transcription of extracted RNA yielded cDNA, which provided the sequencing template. The table came from immunoSEQ multiplex PCR; TCRdb's copy has only in-frame clones and leaves some out. This sample has some 200,000 clones, with around 60% found just once. There are 12 residues in the CDR3. Germline-derived CDR1 and CDR2 are MGHRA and YSYEKL. Trimming stripped 0 bases from V and 12 bases from J, with 9 bases between. The sequenced sample was CD4+ T cells sorted from blood, obtained at week 4, from a patient treated with tofacitinib. The clonotype was recovered from a human donor with alopecia areata. The chain links TRBV4-1 to TRBJ2-4, with a possible D match to TRBD1 (5 bases). The chain's CDR3 is CASSQESRAQYF. In nucleotides, the CDR3 is TGCGCCAGCAGCCAAGAATCCAGGGCTCAGTACTTC.